Presented here are 25 T cell receptor beta chains from one specimen sequenced in a study of CD8 T cells in Susac syndrome. The RNA input was roughly 0.45 to 1 ug, and it was reverse transcribed with random hexamers. TCRdb passed the immunoSEQ multiplex PCR reads through MiXCR, listing each CDR3 protein once. The sample shows roughly 200,000 distinct CDR3 sequences, roughly 96% of them seen only once. Sequenced: CD4+ T cells from PBMCs. The receptors here all came from a human donor in good health.

The CDR3: CASSPEGGNQPQHF. CDR3 DNA sequence: TGTGCCAGCTCACCAGAGGGGGGCAATCAGCCCCAGCATTTT. The V and J genes are TRBV18 and TRBJ1-5; D might be TRBD1 (6 bases). The CDR3 runs to 14 residues. V was pared by 2 bases and J by 2 bases, with 7 bases between. In germline, CDR1 is KGHSH, CDR2 LQKENI.

This chain connects TRBV20-1 to TRBJ2-7; 9 positions match TRBD2. V dropped 5 bases and J dropped 5; count of bases not matched to a gene: 10. The CDR3 is 14 amino acids. Per the germline V gene, CDR1 is DFQATT and CDR2 is SNEGSKA (reference sequence). CDR3 sequence (DNA): TGCAGTGCTCCCTCCTCGCGGGAGGGGGACGAGCAGTACGTC. This gives the protein CSAPSSREGDEQYV.

The V gene is TRBV3-1, the J gene TRBJ2-1; 9 nucleotides match TRBD2. The V segment lost 7 bases and the J segment 6 bases; nucleotides outside the gene matches: 16. Per germline, CDR1 LGHDT and CDR2 YNNKEL (reference sequence). This CDR3 contains 17 residues. The CDR3 nucleotides are TGTGCCAGCAACCTCAATGGGGGTAGCGGGAGTGGCAATGAGCAGTTCTTC. Its protein is CASNLNGGSGSGNEQFF.

The chain couples TRBV5-1 to TRBJ1-2; no clear D gene. This CDR3 comprises 15 residues. Germline loops: CDR1 SGHRS, CDR2 YFSETQ. Trimming removed 4 bases at V and 0 bases at J, with 13 bases between. CDR3 nucleotides: TGCGCCAGCAGCCCCATGGGTGGTACTAACTATGGCTACACCTTC. This encodes CASSPMGGTNYGYTF.

The chain has TRBV7-2 and TRBJ2-7; 7 nucleotides line up with TRBD1. There are 15 residues in the CDR3. Germline CDR1 is SGHTA and CDR2 is FQGNSA. The V segment lost 4 bases and the J segment 1 base; nucleotides outside the gene matches: 7. The CDR3 sequence is CASSSQTGKSYEQYF. The CDR3 DNA sequence: TGTGCCAGCAGCTCCCAGACAGGGAAGTCCTACGAGCAGTACTTC.

V and J are TRBV12-3 or TRBV12-4 and TRBJ2-5; 7 bases match TRBD2. J was trimmed by 2 bases and V by 5 bases; bases with no gene match: 8. This CDR3 spans 15 amino acids. The CDR3 DNA sequence: TGTGCCAGCAGTCGGAGCGGGACGAGTCAAGAGACCCAGTACTTC. It yields the protein CASSRSGTSQETQYF.

The chain joins TRBV12-3 or TRBV12-4 to TRBJ1-1; D is unclear. The CDR3 has 12 amino acids. The ends were cut back, 6 bases at V and 8 bases at J, with 13 bases in the middle. The CDR3 is CASSLGGLEAFF. CDR3 sequence (DNA): TGTGCCAGCAGCCTCGGAGGGTTGGAAGCTTTCTTT.

The chain has TRBV3-1 and TRBJ2-7; D uncertain. This CDR3 spans 12 amino acids. Trimming stripped 4 bases from V and 6 bases from J, with 10 bases between. Germline V gene sequence: CDR1 LGHDT, CDR2 YNNKEL (reference sequence). The CDR3 region is CASSRTGVEQYF. As DNA, the CDR3 is TGTGCCAGCAGCCGTACTGGGGTCGAGCAGTACTTC.

The chain joins TRBV20-1 to TRBJ1-1; tentative D call: TRBD1 (5 bases). The ends were cut back, 3 bases at V and 7 bases at J, with 12 bases in the middle. There are 12 residues in the CDR3. Looked up from germline, CDR1 is DFQATT and CDR2 is SNEGSKA (reference sequence). The CDR3 sequence: CSASTRQIEAFF. The CDR3 nucleotides read TGCAGTGCTAGTACCAGACAGATTGAAGCTTTCTTT.

This clonotype was detected once. The chain is built from TRBV20-1 and TRBJ2-7; D gene ambiguous. Trimming stripped 3 bases from V and 0 bases from J, with 15 bases between. The CDR3 covers 15 residues. Per germline, CDR1 DFQATT and CDR2 SNEGSKA (reference sequence). CDR3 loop: CSARAQVSSSYEQYF. The DNA of the CDR3 is TGCAGTGCTAGGGCACAAGTTTCGAGCTCCTACGAGCAGTACTTC.

The chain has TRBV20-1 and TRBJ2-5; the D gene is possibly TRBD2 (5 bases). Germline V lookup: CDR1 DFQATT, CDR2 SNEGSKA (reference sequence). The CDR3 sequence is 14 residues long. Trimming removed 3 bases at V and 0 bases at J, with 11 bases between. In DNA form, the CDR3 reads TGCAGTGCTAGTTCGGGATGGTACCAAGAGACCCAGTACTTC. It specifies CSASSGWYQETQYF.

This clonotype appeared a single time. The chain recombines TRBV12-3 or TRBV12-4 with TRBJ2-1; 7 bases are shared with TRBD1. The length of the CDR3 is 14 residues. The trim removed 5 bases at V and 4 bases at J, leaving 5 bases unmatched. CDR3 DNA: TGTGCCAGCAGTCCTACGACAGGGTACAATGAGCAGTTCTTC. Amino acids: CASSPTTGYNEQFF.

The chain joins TRBV20-1 to TRBJ2-3; a possible D gene is TRBD2 (5 bases). CDR1 and CDR2 from the germline V gene are DFQATT and SNEGSKA (reference sequence). Trimming pared 7 bases from V and 5 bases from J, leaving 13 bases between. The CDR3 has 12 amino acids. DNA for the CDR3: TGCAGTGGAAGCTCGGGAAAAGATACGCAGTATTTT. It yields the protein CSGSSGKDTQYF.

The rearrangement links TRBV9 to TRBJ2-3, with TRBD1 as a possible D gene (7 bases). This CDR3 spans 16 amino acids. V was cut by 3 bases and J by 2 bases, with 16 bases left in between. The V gene's germline CDR1 is SGDLS and CDR2 YYNGEE. CDR3 sequence reads: CASSGHAGQLTDTQYF. The CDR3 DNA sequence: TGTGCCAGCAGCGGCCATGCGGGACAGCTCACAGATACGCAGTATTTT.

This chain uses TRBV6-5 with TRBJ1-1; no clear D. The CDR3 is made up of 11 amino acids. V lost 6 bases and J lost 6, with 8 bases in between. Germline V CDR1 and CDR2: MNHEY, SVGAGI. CDR3 coding DNA: TGTGCCAGCAGGTACAGCGCTGAAGCTTTCTTT. Its protein product is CASRYSAEAFF.

The chain is built from TRBV28 and TRBJ2-5, with 10 bases lining up with TRBD2. The CDR3 spans 15 residues. With 6 bases clipped from V and 2 bases from J, the junction kept 6 bases outside the gene matches. CDR1 MDHEN and CDR2 SYDVKM come from the germline V gene. CDR3 protein: CASSRGLAVQETQYF. Here the CDR3 DNA reads TGTGCCAGCAGCCGCGGACTAGCGGTACAAGAGACCCAGTACTTC.

The J gene is TRBJ2-1, the V gene TRBV29-1, with D possibly being TRBD1 or TRBD2 (5 bases each). Between the trimmed V and J ends, which lost 7 bases and 6 bases, there was a span of 16 bases. CDR3 length: 13 residues. Germline CDR1 reads SQVTM; CDR2 reads ANQGSEA. In DNA form, the CDR3 reads TGCAGCGCGCGGAGGACACCTGGCAATGAGCAGTTCTTC. It translates to CSARRTPGNEQFF.

This chain joins TRBV27 and TRBJ2-1, with 8 bases fitting TRBD2. Trimming took 5 bases from V and 7 from J; bases not matched to a gene: 16. CDR1 and CDR2 from the germline V gene are MNHEY and SMNVEV (reference sequence). This CDR3 is built from 17 residues. CDR3 DNA sequence: TGTGCCAGCAGTCTACCTCCGGGACTAGGGGGGAGGAATGAGCAGTTCTTC. This codes for CASSLPPGLGGRNEQFF.

V is TRBV7-9 and J is TRBJ1-2; no firm D call. Deletions cut 5 bases from V and 4 bases from J, with 14 bases between. Germline V gene sequence: CDR1 SEHNR, CDR2 FQNEAQ (reference sequence). The CDR3 spans 14 residues. CDR3 region: CASSNFGLPYGYTF. The CDR3 nucleotides read TGTGCCAGCAGCAATTTTGGCCTACCCTATGGCTACACCTTC. Full variable domain (outside the CDR3, taken from reference TRBV7-9 and TRBJ1-2): DTGVSQNPRHKITKRGQNVTFRCDPISEHNRLYWYRQTLGQGPEFLTYFQNEAQLEKSRLLSDRFSAERPKGSFSTLEIQRTEQGDSAMYLCASSNFGLPYGYTFGSGTRLTVV.

This clonotype was seen just once. V is TRBV24-1 and J is TRBJ2-1; the match to TRBD2 covers 11 bases. The CDR3 covers 18 residues. J gave up 4 bases and V 4 bases, and 11 bases lay outside the gene matches. The germline gives CDR1 KGHDR, CDR2 SFDVKD. CDR3 nucleotide sequence: TGTGCCACCAGTGACACAGCGGTTAGCGGGAGGGGTTACAATGAGCAGTTCTTC. This gives the protein CATSDTAVSGRGYNEQFF.

The chain employs TRBV20-1 and TRBJ2-3; tentatively, D is TRBD2 (6 bases). Trimming removed 5 bases at V and 6 bases at J, with 15 bases between. Germline V gene data show CDR1 as DFQATT and CDR2 as SNEGSKA (reference sequence). CDR3 length equals 13 residues. CDR3 DNA: TGCAGTGCTCCGACTAGTGGGGTTGATACGCAGTATTTT. Residues: CSAPTSGVDTQYF.

J is TRBJ2-3 and V is TRBV15; 8 bases map to TRBD1. CDR3 length equals 14 residues. With V trimmed by 5 bases and J by 7 bases, 8 bases remained unmatched. Germline CDR1 is LNHNV and CDR2 is YYDKDF (reference sequence). CDR3 sequence reads: CATSADRAGNTQYF. The CDR3 DNA is TGTGCCACCAGCGCGGACAGGGCGGGGAATACGCAGTATTTT. The full variable domain, its missing parts supplied by reference TRBV15 and TRBJ2-3, is DAMVIQNPRYQVTQFGKPVTLSCSQTLNHNVMYWYQQKSSQAPKLLFHYYDKDFNNEADTPDNFQSRRPNTSFCFLDIRSPGLGDTAMYLCATSADRAGNTQYFGPGTRLTVL.

The rearrangement links TRBV6-6 to TRBJ2-1; TRBD1 might be the D (6 bases). Germline V gene sequence: CDR1 MNHNY, CDR2 SVGAGI (reference sequence). The germline V and J ends were trimmed by 5 bases and 8 bases, with 7 bases remaining between them. This CDR3 is built from 11 residues. CDR3 sequence reads: CASSRTDEQFF. CDR3 sequence (DNA): TGTGCCAGCAGTCGGACAGATGAGCAGTTCTTC.

The V and J genes are TRBV10-3 and TRBJ2-7; 8 nucleotides align to TRBD2. The length of the CDR3 is 16 residues. Germline assignment: CDR1 ENHRY and CDR2 SYGVKD. The V gene end was trimmed by 3 bases and the J gene end by 4 bases; junction bases not matched to a gene: 11. The CDR3 sequence is CAISDPLAGRIYEQYF. CDR3 nucleotides: TGTGCCATCAGTGACCCCTTAGCGGGGCGGATATACGAGCAGTACTTC.

The chain is built from TRBV11-2 and TRBJ2-1; TRBD2 matches at 16 bases. The CDR3 extends over 17 amino acids. CDR1 SGHAT and CDR2 FQNNGV come from the germline V gene. V lost 4 bases and J lost 7; bases outside the gene matches: 7. Written as DNA, the CDR3 is TGTGCCAGCAGCTCGACCCTGGGACTAGCGGGGGGGAATGAGCAGTTCTTC. It specifies CASSSTLGLAGGNEQFF.